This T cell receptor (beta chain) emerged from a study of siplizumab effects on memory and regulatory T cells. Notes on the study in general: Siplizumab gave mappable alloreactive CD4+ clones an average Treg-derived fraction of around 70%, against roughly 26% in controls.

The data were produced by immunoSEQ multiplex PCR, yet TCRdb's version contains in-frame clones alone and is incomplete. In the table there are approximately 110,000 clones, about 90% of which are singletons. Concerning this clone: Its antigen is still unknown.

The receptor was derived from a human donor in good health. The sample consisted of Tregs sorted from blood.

For the CDR3, the DNA is TGTGCCAGCAGCATCCCCAAGGGGACTGGAAACACCATATATTTT. Translating it yields CASSIPKGTGNTIYF. The chain joins TRBV21-1 to TRBJ1-3; whether TRBD1, the table's D call, matches the DNA was not checked. TRBV21-1 is annotated as a pseudogene. This CDR3 is 15 amino acids long.